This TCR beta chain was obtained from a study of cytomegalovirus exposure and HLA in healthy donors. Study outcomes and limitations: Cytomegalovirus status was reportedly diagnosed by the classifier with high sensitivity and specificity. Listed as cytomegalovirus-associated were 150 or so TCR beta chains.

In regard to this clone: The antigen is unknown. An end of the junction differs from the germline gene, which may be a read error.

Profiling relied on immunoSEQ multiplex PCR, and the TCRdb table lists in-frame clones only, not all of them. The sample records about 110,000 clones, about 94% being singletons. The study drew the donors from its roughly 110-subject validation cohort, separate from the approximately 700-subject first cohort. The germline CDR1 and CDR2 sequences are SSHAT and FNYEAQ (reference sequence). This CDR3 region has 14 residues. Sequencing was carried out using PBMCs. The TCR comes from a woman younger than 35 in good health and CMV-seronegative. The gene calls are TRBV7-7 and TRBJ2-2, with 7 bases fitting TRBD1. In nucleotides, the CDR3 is TGTGCTAGCAGCCCCGACAGGGTGACCGGGGAGCTGTTTTTT. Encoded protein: CASSPDRVTGELFF.